Sequencing of this TCR beta chain was carried out in a study of shared clonotypes between healthy human individuals. Study-wide context: Each donor had three CD4 naive, three CD4 memory, two CD8 naive and one CD8 memory plate.

In the case of this clone: Its antigen is not identified.

Whole-study results and caveats: When compared with the clonotypes that were shared by all four sorted-subset donors, the non-shared clonotypes turned out to have lower generation probabilities.

This CDR3 comprises 13 residues. Looked up from germline, CDR1 is LNHNV and CDR2 is YYDKDF (reference sequence). The V and J ends lost 5 bases and 4 bases respectively, with 8 bases between them. Original analysis: ImmunoSEQ supplied junction-only sequences lacking quality scores, so filtering was different. Clones were sequenced by immunoSEQ multiplex PCR, and TCRdb holds only the in-frame ones, with some missing. V, J and clone size reflect that table, while D and trimming were determined from the DNA. The sample carries 1.4 million to 1.5 million clones, roughly 96% recorded once. Sequenced material: naive CD4+ T cells sorted from blood. The subset denotes: CD45RA+ positively selected. The chain employs TRBV15 and TRBJ2-2; D unclear. The clonotype originates from a young man in good health. The CDR3 is CATSAQFTGELFF. CDR3 DNA: TGTGCCACCAGCGCACAGTTCACCGGGGAGCTGTTTTTT.